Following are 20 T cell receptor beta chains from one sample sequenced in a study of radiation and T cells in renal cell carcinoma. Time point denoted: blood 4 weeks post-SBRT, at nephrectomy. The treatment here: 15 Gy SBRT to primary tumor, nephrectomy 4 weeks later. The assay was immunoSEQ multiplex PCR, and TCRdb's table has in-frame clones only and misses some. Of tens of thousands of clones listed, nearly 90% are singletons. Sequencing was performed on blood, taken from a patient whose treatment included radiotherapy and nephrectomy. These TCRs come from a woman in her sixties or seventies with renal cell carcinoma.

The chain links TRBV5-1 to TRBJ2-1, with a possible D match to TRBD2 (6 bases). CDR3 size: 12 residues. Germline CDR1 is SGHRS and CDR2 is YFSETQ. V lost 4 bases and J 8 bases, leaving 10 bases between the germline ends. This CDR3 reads CASSPEGDEQFF. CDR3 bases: TGCGCCAGCAGCCCGGAGGGAGATGAGCAGTTCTTC.

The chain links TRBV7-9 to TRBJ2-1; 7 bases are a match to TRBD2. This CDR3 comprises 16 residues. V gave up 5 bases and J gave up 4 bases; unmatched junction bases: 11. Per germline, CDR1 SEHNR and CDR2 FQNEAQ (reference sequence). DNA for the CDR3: TGTGCCAGCAGCCAGCCCCTCAGCGGGGTATACAATGAGCAGTTCTTC. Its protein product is CASSQPLSGVYNEQFF.

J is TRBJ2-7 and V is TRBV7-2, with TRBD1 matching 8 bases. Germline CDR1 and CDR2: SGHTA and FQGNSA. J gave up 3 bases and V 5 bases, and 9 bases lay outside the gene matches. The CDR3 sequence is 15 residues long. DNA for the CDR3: TGTGCCAGCAGCACCCAGACAGGGGCCAACTACGAGCAGTACTTC. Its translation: CASSTQTGANYEQYF.

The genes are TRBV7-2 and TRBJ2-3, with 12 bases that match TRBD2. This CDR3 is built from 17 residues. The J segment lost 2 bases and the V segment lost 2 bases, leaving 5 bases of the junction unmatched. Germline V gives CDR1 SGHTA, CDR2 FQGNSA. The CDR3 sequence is CASSLFLAGGLTDTQYF. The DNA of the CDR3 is TGTGCCAGCAGCTTATTTCTAGCGGGGGGGCTCACAGATACGCAGTATTTT.

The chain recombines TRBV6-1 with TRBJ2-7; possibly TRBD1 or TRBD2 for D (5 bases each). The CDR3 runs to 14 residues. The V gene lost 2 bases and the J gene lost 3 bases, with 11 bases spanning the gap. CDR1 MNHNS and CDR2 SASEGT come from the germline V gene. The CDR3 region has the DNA TGTGCCAGCAGTGAACACGGGACGGGCTACGAGCAGTACTTC. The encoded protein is CASSEHGTGYEQYF.

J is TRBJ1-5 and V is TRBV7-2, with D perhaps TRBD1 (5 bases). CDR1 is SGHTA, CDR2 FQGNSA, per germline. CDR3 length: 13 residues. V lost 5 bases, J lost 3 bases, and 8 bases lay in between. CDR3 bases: TGTGCCAGCAGCGGGGCCTCCAATCAGCCCCAGCATTTT. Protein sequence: CASSGASNQPQHF. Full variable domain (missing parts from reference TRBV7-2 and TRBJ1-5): GAGVSQSPSNKVTEKGKDVELRCDPISGHTALYWYRQSLGQGLEFLIYFQGNSAPDKSGLPSDRFSAERTGGSVSTLTIQRTQQEDSAVYLCASSGASNQPQHFGDGTRLSIL.

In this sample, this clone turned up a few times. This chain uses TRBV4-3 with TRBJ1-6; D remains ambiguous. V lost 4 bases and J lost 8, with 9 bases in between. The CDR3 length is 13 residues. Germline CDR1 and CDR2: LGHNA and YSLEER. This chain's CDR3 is CASSRRRDSPLHF. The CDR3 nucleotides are TGCGCCAGCAGCCGTAGAAGGGATTCACCCCTCCACTTT.

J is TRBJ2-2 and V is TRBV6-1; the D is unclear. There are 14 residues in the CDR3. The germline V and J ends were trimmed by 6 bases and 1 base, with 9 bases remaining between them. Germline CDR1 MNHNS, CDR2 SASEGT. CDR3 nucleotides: TGTGCCAGCAGCCTGGAAATGAACACCGGGGAGCTGTTTTTT. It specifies CASSLEMNTGELFF.

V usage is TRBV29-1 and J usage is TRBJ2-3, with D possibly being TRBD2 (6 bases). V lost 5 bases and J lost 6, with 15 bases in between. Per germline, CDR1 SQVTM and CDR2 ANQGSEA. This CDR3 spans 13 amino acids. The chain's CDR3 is CSVRAGSLDTQYF. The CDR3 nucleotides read TGCAGCGTTAGGGCGGGGTCCCTGGATACGCAGTATTTT.

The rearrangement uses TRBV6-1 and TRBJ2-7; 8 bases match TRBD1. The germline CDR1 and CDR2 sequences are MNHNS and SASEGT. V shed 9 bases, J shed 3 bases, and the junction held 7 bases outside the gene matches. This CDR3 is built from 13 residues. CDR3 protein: CASGQGVRYEQYF. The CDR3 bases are TGTGCCAGTGGACAGGGAGTTCGCTACGAGCAGTACTTC.

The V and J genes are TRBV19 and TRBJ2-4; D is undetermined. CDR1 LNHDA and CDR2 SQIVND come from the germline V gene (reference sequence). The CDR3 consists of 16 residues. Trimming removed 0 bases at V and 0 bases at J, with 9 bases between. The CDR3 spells CASSIELRPAKNIQYF. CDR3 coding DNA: TGTGCCAGTAGTATAGAGTTAAGGCCAGCCAAAAACATTCAGTACTTC. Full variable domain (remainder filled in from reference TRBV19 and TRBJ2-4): DGGITQSPKYLFRKEGQNVTLSCEQNLNHDAMYWYRQDPGQGLRLIYYSQIVNDFQKGDIAEGYSVSREKKESFPLTVTSAQKNPTAFYLCASSIELRPAKNIQYFGAGTRLSVL.

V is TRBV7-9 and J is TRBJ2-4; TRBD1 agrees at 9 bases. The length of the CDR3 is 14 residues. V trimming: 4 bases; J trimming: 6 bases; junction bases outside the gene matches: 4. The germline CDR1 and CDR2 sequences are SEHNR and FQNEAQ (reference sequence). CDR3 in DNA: TGTGCCAGCAGCTCTCCGGACAGGGGAAACATTCAGTACTTC. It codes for CASSSPDRGNIQYF.

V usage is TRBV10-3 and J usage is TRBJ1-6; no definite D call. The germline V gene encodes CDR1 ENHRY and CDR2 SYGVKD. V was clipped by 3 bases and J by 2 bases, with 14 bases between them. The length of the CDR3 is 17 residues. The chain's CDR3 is CAISDSVGSPYNSPLHF. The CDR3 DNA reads TGTGCCATCAGTGATTCGGTGGGATCACCCTATAATTCACCCCTCCACTTT.

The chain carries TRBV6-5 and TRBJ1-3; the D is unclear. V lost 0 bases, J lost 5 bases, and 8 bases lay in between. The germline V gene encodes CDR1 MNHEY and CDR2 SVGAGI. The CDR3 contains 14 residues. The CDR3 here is CASSYSAGRNTIYF. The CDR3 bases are TGTGCCAGCAGTTACTCTGCGGGCCGAAACACCATATATTTT.

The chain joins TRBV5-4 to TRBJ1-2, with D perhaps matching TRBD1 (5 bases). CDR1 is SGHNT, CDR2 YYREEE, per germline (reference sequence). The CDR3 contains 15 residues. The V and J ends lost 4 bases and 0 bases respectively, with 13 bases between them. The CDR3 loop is CASSLLEGSNYGYTF. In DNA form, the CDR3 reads TGTGCCAGCAGCCTACTGGAGGGGTCTAACTATGGCTACACCTTC.

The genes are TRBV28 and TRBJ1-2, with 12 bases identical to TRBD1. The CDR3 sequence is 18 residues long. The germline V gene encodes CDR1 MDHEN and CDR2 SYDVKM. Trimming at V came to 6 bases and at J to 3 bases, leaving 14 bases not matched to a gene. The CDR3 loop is CASRPPSGQGALDYGYTF. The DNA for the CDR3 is TGTGCCAGCAGACCCCCTTCGGGACAGGGGGCGCTAGACTATGGCTACACCTTC.

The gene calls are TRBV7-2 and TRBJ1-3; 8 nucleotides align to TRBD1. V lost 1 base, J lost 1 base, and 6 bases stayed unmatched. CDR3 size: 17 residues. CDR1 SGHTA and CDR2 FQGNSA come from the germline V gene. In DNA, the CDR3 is TGTGCCAGCAGCTTAGGAGCAGGACAGGGATCTGGAAACACCATATATTTT. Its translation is CASSLGAGQGSGNTIYF.

CDR3 bases: TGTGCCAGCAGCGTTTTAGGGGGCAGCCAGGTGTTAAAGGATACGCAGTATTTT. Translating gives CASSVLGGSQVLKDTQYF. The rearrangement uses TRBV9 and TRBJ2-3; 7 bases align to TRBD1. The trim removed 2 bases at V and 6 bases at J, leaving 18 bases unmatched. CDR3 size: 18 residues. Germline CDR1 and CDR2: SGDLS and YYNGEE.

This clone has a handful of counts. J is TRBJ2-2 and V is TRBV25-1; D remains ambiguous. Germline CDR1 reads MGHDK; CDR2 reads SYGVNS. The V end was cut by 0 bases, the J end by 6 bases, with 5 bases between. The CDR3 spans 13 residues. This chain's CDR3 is CASSEYSPGELFF. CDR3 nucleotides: TGTGCCAGCAGTGAATATTCCCCCGGGGAGCTGTTTTTT.

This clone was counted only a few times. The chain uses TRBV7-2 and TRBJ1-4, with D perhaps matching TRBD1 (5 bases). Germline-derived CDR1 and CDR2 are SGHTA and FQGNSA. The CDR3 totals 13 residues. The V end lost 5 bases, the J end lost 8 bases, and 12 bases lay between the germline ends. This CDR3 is CASSRGFGEKLFF. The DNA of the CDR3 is TGTGCCAGCAGCAGGGGATTTGGGGAAAAACTGTTTTTT.